These T cell receptor beta chains were read from a single sample in a study of shared clonotypes between healthy human individuals. TCRdb's copy holds only in-frame clones and misses some; the assay was immunoSEQ multiplex PCR. The sample comprises roughly 2.6 million clones, about 92% of which are singletons, and over 0.12% rests with the top ten. The sample comprised naive CD4+ T cells sorted from blood. Receptor source: a man younger than 35 in good health. Both conserved end residues are part of each CDR3. Each record gives: clone size, V gene, J gene, D gene, CDR3 protein, CDR3 DNA. A D gene is named only where the DNA matches it firmly. The size field is filled for only some rows; it gives once, few, many or a size class.

-	TRBV7-9	TRBJ2-1	TRBD1	CASSLDRNEQFF	TGTGCCAGCAGCCTGGACAGGAATGAGCAGTTCTTC
-	TRBV30	TRBJ1-6	-	CAWSVEGPYNSPLHF	TGCGCCTGGAGTGTAGAAGGACCCTATAATTCACCCCTCCACTTT
few	TRBV4-1	TRBJ1-4	-	CASSQTGLGEKLFF	TGCGCCAGCAGCCAAACAGGGTTGGGTGAAAAACTGTTTTTT
-	TRBV7-7	TRBJ2-7	TRBD2	CASRERLAGVYEQYF	TGTGCTAGCAGAGAACGACTAGCGGGAGTTTACGAGCAGTACTTC
-	TRBV28	TRBJ1-2	-	CASSRGQDYGYTF	TGTGCCAGCAGCCGGGGGCAAGACTATGGCTACACCTTC
-	TRBV29-1	TRBJ1-2	TRBD1	CSVRQGDYTF	TGCAGCGTTCGACAGGGAGACTACACCTTC
-	TRBV2	TRBJ1-1	-	CASSEGGARAEAFF	TGTGCCAGCAGTGAGGGGGGGGCGAGAGCTGAAGCTTTCTTT
-	TRBV5-1	TRBJ1-6	-	CASSLVGNLSPLHF	TGCGCCAGCAGCTTGGTAGGCAACCTCTCACCCCTCCACTTT
-	TRBV2	TRBJ2-7	-	CASSAEGPYEQYF	TGTGCCAGCAGTGCCGAAGGGCCCTACGAGCAGTACTTC
-	TRBV4-3	TRBJ2-3	TRBD1	CASSQSTGGTDTQYF	TGCGCCAGCAGCCAATCGACAGGGGGCACAGATACGCAGTATTTT
-	TRBV19	TRBJ2-3	TRBD2	CATAGGRWDTQYF	TGTGCCACCGCGGGGGGGCGATGGGATACGCAGTATTTT
-	TRBV5-6	TRBJ1-2	-	CASSSMASQGVDYGYTF	TGTGCCAGCAGCTCAATGGCCTCACAGGGCGTTGACTATGGCTACACCTTC
-	TRBV6-5	TRBJ2-7	-	CASSPPGPYEQYF	TGTGCCAGCAGTCCACCGGGACCCTACGAGCAGTACTTC
-	TRBV11-3	TRBJ2-3	-	CASSPQHTDTQYF	TGTGCCAGCAGCCCACAGCACACAGATACGCAGTATTTT
few	TRBV19	TRBJ1-5	TRBD1	CASSIGTGAQPQHF	TGTGCCAGTAGTATAGGGACAGGGGCTCAGCCCCAGCATTTT
-	TRBV18	TRBJ2-5	TRBD1	CASSLFRQGAGETQYF	TGTGCCAGCTCCCTTTTCCGGCAGGGGGCTGGAGAGACCCAGTACTTC
-	TRBV19	TRBJ1-5	-	CASVMTGEGNQPQHF	TGTGCCAGCGTCATGACAGGTGAGGGCAATCAGCCCCAGCATTTT
-	TRBV28	TRBJ1-5	-	CASGSGLNQPQHF	TGTGCCAGCGGATCAGGCCTCAATCAGCCCCAGCATTTT
-	TRBV6-1	TRBJ2-5	TRBD1	CASSSGTGGQETQYF	TGTGCCAGCAGTTCCGGGACAGGGGGGCAAGAGACCCAGTACTTC
-	TRBV9	TRBJ2-7	-	CASSVVGTQSIYEQYF	TGTGCCAGCAGCGTAGTGGGGACACAGTCGATCTACGAGCAGTACTTC
-	TRBV11-2	TRBJ1-1	-	CASSSTANTEAFF	TGTGCCAGCAGCTCGACAGCGAACACTGAAGCTTTCTTT
-	TRBV28	TRBJ2-7	-	CASSFADGSYEQYF	TGTGCCAGCAGTTTTGCGGACGGTTCCTACGAGCAGTACTTC
-	TRBV6-6	TRBJ2-7	TRBD1	CASSRGQGGLYEQYF	TGTGCCAGCAGCCGGGGACAGGGGGGACTCTACGAGCAGTACTTC